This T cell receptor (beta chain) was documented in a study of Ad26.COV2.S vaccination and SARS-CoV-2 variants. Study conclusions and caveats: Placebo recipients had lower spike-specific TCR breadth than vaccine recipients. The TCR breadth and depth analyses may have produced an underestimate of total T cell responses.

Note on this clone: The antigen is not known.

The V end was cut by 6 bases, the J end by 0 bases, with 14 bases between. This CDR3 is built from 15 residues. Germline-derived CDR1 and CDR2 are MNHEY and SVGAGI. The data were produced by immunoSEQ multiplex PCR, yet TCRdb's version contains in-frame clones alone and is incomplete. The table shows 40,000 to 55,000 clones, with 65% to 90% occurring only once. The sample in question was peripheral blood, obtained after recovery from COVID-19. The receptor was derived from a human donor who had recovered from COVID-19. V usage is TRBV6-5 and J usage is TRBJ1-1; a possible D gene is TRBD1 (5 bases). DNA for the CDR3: TGTGCCAGCAGACGGGGCGGATACATGAACACTGAAGCTTTCTTT. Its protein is CASRRGGYMNTEAFF.